What follows describes a single TCR beta chain. Its antigen is currently unknown. These data originate in a study of blood T cells in healthy people across ages. General study results and limits: It was not known whether donors were CMV positive (a possible confounder of expanded clonotype changes). Estimated diversity, derived from one million T cells, was regarded as an underestimate.

Losses at the gene ends were 3 bases for V and 8 bases for J; bases not matched to a gene: 1. CDR1 is MDHEN, CDR2 SYDVKM, per germline. CDR3 length: 12 amino acids. A second roughly 6 to 12 cycle PCR used barcoded and J-beta primers. TCRdb redid the calling of the 5' RACE reads with MiXCR, one entry per CDR3 protein. The data hold 1.5 million to 2 million distinct CDR3 sequences, with 40% to 55% observed a single time. Material: blood. This sequence originates from a middle-aged woman in good health. The gene calls are TRBV28 and TRBJ1-2, with 9 positions matching TRBD1. Here the CDR3 reads CASSFTGGGYTF. In DNA, the CDR3 is TGTGCCAGCAGTTTTACAGGGGGCGGCTACACCTTC.